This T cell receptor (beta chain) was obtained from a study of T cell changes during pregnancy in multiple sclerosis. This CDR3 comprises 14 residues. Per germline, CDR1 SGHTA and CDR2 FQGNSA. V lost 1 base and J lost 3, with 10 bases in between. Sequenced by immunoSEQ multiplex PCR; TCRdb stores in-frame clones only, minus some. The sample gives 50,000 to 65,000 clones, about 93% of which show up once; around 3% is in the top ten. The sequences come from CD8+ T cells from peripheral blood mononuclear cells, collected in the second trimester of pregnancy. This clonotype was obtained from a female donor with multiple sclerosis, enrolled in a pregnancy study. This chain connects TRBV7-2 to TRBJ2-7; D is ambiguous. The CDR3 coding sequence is TGTGCCAGCAGCTTAGACCACAGCATCTACGAGCAGTACTTC. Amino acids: CASSLDHSIYEQYF.